This entry lists 13 T cell receptor beta chains sequenced from one sample in a study of CD8 T cells in ankylosing spondylitis. TCRdb passed the 5' RACE reads through MiXCR, listing each CDR3 protein once. The sample holds roughly 30,000 distinct CDR3 sequences; roughly 29% are singletons and the top ten take under 60%. Sequenced sample: synovial fluid, either unsorted or a sorted T cell fraction (not recorded which). These receptors all come from a male donor with ankylosing spondylitis.

Judged by abundance, this clonotype is medium-sized. The chain uses TRBV20-1 and TRBJ2-1; 7 nucleotides align to TRBD2. Losses at the gene ends were 6 bases for V and 4 bases for J; bases not matched to a gene: 24. The CDR3 length is 19 residues. Germline V gene sequence: CDR1 DFQATT, CDR2 SNEGSKA (reference sequence). CDR3 DNA: TGCAGTGCCCACGACGAGGACGAGCCCCCTAGCGGATATTACAATGAGCAGTTCTTC. Its protein product is CSAHDEDEPPSGYYNEQFF.

A single count supports this clonotype. CDR3 nucleotides: TGTGCCAGCAGCTTAGGGTGGATCCGTTCCACAGATACGCAGTATTTT. It is translated as CASSLGWIRSTDTQYF. V usage is TRBV7-9 and J usage is TRBJ2-3; no reliable D call. Germline lookup yields CDR1 SEHNR and CDR2 FQNEAQ (reference sequence). Trimming removed 1 base from V and 2 bases from J, with 13 bases in between. CDR3 length: 16 amino acids.

The V gene is TRBV20-1, the J gene TRBJ1-5, with TRBD1 identical over 8 bases. Per germline, CDR1 DFQATT and CDR2 SNEGSKA (reference sequence). J gave up 6 bases and V 0 bases, and 7 bases lay outside the gene matches. The CDR3 totals 15 residues. The CDR3 region has the DNA TGCAGTGCTAGAGACTTCGGACAGGGTGGTCAGCCCCAGCATTTT. This sequence encodes CSARDFGQGGQPQHF.

This clonotype has more than one count but fewer than ten. V gene TRBV30 combines with J gene TRBJ2-1; TRBD2 matches at 12 bases. Germline loops: CDR1 GTSNPN, CDR2 SVGIG (reference sequence). The CDR3 runs 14 residues. Trimming at V came to 4 bases and at J to 4 bases, leaving 2 bases not matched to a gene. The CDR3 DNA reads as TGTGCCTGGAACCTAGCGGGGGGGTACAATGAGCAGTTCTTC. Translation gives CAWNLAGGYNEQFF. Based on the CDR3 plus reference TRBV30 and TRBJ2-1, the full variable domain is SQTIHQWPATLVQPVGSPLSLECTVEGTSNPNLYWYRQAAGRGLQLLFYSVGIGQISSEVPQNLSASRPQDRQFILSSKKLLLSDSGFYLCAWNLAGGYNEQFFGPGTRLTVL.

This clonotype was observed a few times. This sequence joins TRBV9 and TRBJ1-4, with D tentatively TRBD1 (5 bases). This CDR3 has 12 residues. Per the germline V gene, CDR1 is SGDLS and CDR2 is YYNGEE. The V gene lost 3 bases and the J gene lost 11 bases, with 11 bases spanning the gap. The CDR3 loop is CASSEGIGKLFF. For the CDR3, the DNA is TGTGCCAGCAGCGAGGGGATAGGTAAACTGTTTTTT.

This clonotype has a count of ten or more. This sequence joins TRBV10-3 and TRBJ2-3; 8 bases map to TRBD2. Germline V lookup: CDR1 ENHRY, CDR2 SYGVKD. The CDR3 totals 14 residues. After removal of 7 bases from V and 4 bases from J, the junction contained 7 bases not matched to a gene. The CDR3 protein is CAIKREMGADTQYF. For the CDR3, the DNA is TGTGCCATCAAGCGGGAGATGGGGGCAGATACGCAGTATTTT.

This clonotype was counted only a few times. This rearrangement joins TRBV6-1 to TRBJ2-1, with a weak D call TRBD2 (5 bases). The CDR3 is 13 amino acids. The V gene's germline CDR1 is MNHNS and CDR2 SASEGT. Trimming pared 3 bases from V and 5 bases from J, leaving 8 bases between. This CDR3 reads CASSEGSHNEQFF. Here the CDR3 DNA reads TGTGCCAGCAGTGAGGGGAGCCACAATGAGCAGTTCTTC.

V gene TRBV7-9 combines with J gene TRBJ1-1; no clear D gene. CDR3 length: 11 residues. Germline-derived CDR1 and CDR2 are SEHNR and FQNEAQ (reference sequence). Trimming took off 8 bases at V and 0 bases at J, with 4 bases between the two ends. The CDR3 sequence is CASGMNTEAFF. The CDR3 DNA follows: TGTGCCAGCGGGATGAACACTGAAGCTTTCTTT. The full variable domain, in which reference TRBV7-9 and TRBJ1-1 provide the parts outside the CDR3, is DTGVSQNPRHKITKRGQNVTFRCDPISEHNRLYWYRQTLGQGPEFLTYFQNEAQLEKSRLLSDRFSAERPKGSFSTLEIQRTEQGDSAMYLCASGMNTEAFFGQGTRLTVV.

V usage is TRBV12-3 or TRBV12-4 and J usage is TRBJ2-2; D is possibly TRBD1 (6 bases). There are 15 residues in the CDR3. The V end lost 6 bases, the J end lost 0 bases, and 11 bases lay between the germline ends. The CDR3 protein is CASRYTGTNTGELFF. In DNA form, the CDR3 reads TGTGCCAGCAGATACACAGGGACGAACACCGGGGAGCTGTTTTTT.

The V call is TRBV27, the J call TRBJ1-5, with D uncertain. The CDR3 consists of 14 residues. Trimming stripped 3 bases from V and 4 bases from J, with 10 bases between. Germline V gene data show CDR1 as MNHEY and CDR2 as SMNVEV (reference sequence). The CDR3 nucleotides read TGTGCCAGCAGTTTCCTTGGTGGAAATCAGCCCCAGCATTTT. This encodes CASSFLGGNQPQHF.

This clonotype was counted a few times. The chain links TRBV29-1 to TRBJ1-4; D unclear. The CDR3 totals 13 residues. V was shortened by 3 bases and J by 4 bases, with 9 bases between the two germline ends. CDR1 SQVTM and CDR2 ANQGSEA come from the germline V gene. The chain's CDR3 is CSVDSGVNEKLFF. DNA of the CDR3: TGCAGCGTTGATTCAGGAGTTAATGAAAAACTGTTTTTT.

The table lists this clonotype with a few counts. This chain connects TRBV7-9 to TRBJ2-5; D remains unclear. Germline V CDR1 and CDR2: SEHNR, FQNEAQ (reference sequence). The V end was cut by 5 bases, the J end by 0 bases, with 7 bases between. The CDR3 totals 13 residues. The CDR3 sequence is CASSPSHQETQYF. The CDR3 DNA reads as TGTGCCAGCAGCCCCAGCCACCAAGAGACCCAGTACTTC.

This clonotype was seen a handful of times. The chain recombines TRBV5-1 with TRBJ2-3; D is unclear. CDR3 size: 15 residues. Germline V CDR1 and CDR2: SGHRS, YFSETQ. Between the trimmed V and J ends, which lost 2 bases and 8 bases, there was a span of 18 bases. CDR3 nucleotides: TGCGCCAGCAGCTTACCCCCCGCTCAGGAATTTACGCAGTATTTT. It yields the protein CASSLPPAQEFTQYF.